This TCR beta chain emerged from a study of blood T cell repertoires in COVID-19. Looking at the study overall: Sources were T cells, B-cell-depleted T cells, or PBMCs; the material itself was cDNA or gDNA.

Remarks on this clone: It may be a read error: a sequence one base away is much more abundant. The sample holds other DNA sequences that translate to the same CDR3.

How the authors handled the data: The authors estimated nucleated cell counts from reference gene primer amplification. The data were produced by immunoSEQ multiplex PCR, yet TCRdb's version contains in-frame clones alone and is incomplete. V and J calls and clone size come straight from that table; D and trimming were deduced from the DNA. The sample has nearly 250,000 clones; around nine tenths are singletons. The J segment lost 3 bases and the V segment lost 3 bases, leaving 2 bases of the junction unmatched. The germline gives CDR1 SGHKS, CDR2 YYEKEE (reference sequence). This CDR3 contains 14 residues.

This sequence joins TRBV5-5 and TRBJ2-7; TRBD1 aligns across 11 bases. This clonotype originated in a woman aged 55-70 years who had recovered from COVID-19. Sequenced material: peripheral blood. CDR3 protein: CASSSGTGGYEQYF. The DNA for the CDR3 is TGTGCCAGCAGCTCCGGGACAGGGGGCTACGAGCAGTACTTC.